The 24 T cell receptor beta chains below were found in one sample sequenced in a study of cytomegalovirus exposure and HLA in healthy donors. Use of 60 Vbeta and 13 Jbeta primers characterized the PCR. The data were produced by immunoSEQ multiplex PCR, yet TCRdb's version contains in-frame clones alone and is incomplete. In the table there are some 150,000 clones, 64% of which are singletons. Sequencing input: PBMCs. Every receptor here comes from a middle-aged woman in good health and CMV-seronegative.

In this sample, this clone turned up a few times. DNA for the CDR3: TGTGCCAGCTCACCGAGACAGGGGGCTACAGGGGCCAACGTCCTGACTTTC. Its translation is CASSPRQGATGANVLTF. The chain has TRBV18 and TRBJ2-6; TRBD1 matches 10 bases. CDR3 size: 17 residues. Trimming removed 3 bases from V and 4 bases from J; junction bases left unmatched: 6. Germline lookup yields CDR1 KGHSH and CDR2 LQKENI.

The chain joins TRBV27 to TRBJ1-3; D call uncertain. The CDR3 consists of 15 residues. V was clipped by 2 bases and J by 0 bases, with 8 bases between them. Germline CDR1 reads MNHEY; CDR2 reads SMNVEV (reference sequence). Here the CDR3 reads CASSLTPSSGNTIYF. In nucleotides, the CDR3 is TGTGCCAGCAGTTTAACTCCTAGCTCTGGAAACACCATATATTTT.

This rearrangement joins TRBV28 to TRBJ2-6, with D possibly TRBD1 on 5 matching bases. The CDR3 totals 16 residues. Germline CDR1 and CDR2: MDHEN and SYDVKM. Trimming left V 5 bases short and J 0 bases short, with 11 bases between. The CDR3 nucleotides read TGTGCCAGCAGTGGGGCAGTTCCCTCTGGGGCCAACGTCCTGACTTTC. As protein: CASSGAVPSGANVLTF.

This clone was seen more than once but under ten times. The chain links TRBV18 to TRBJ2-7; no clear D. Germline V gives CDR1 KGHSH, CDR2 LQKENI. The CDR3 is 12 residues long. The V end lost 2 bases, the J end lost 5 bases, and 7 bases lay between the germline ends. CDR3 nucleotide sequence: TGTGCCAGCTCACCAGGCAGCGACGAGCAGTACTTC. Amino acids: CASSPGSDEQYF.

The rearrangement joins TRBV7-7 to TRBJ2-5; 16 bases line up with TRBD2. The CDR3 covers 15 residues. The trim removed 5 bases at V and 5 bases at J, leaving 2 bases unmatched. Germline loops: CDR1 SSHAT, CDR2 FNYEAQ (reference sequence). This chain's CDR3 is CASSPGLAGGETQYF. The CDR3 nucleotides read TGTGCCAGCAGCCCGGGACTAGCGGGGGGGGAGACCCAGTACTTC.

The CDR3 coding sequence is TGTGCCAGCTCACCACCGGGACAGGGGGCAGGGTACTATGGCTACACCTTC. Translated, it gives CASSPPGQGAGYYGYTF. The rearrangement joins TRBV18 to TRBJ1-2; 12 positions agree with TRBD1. Looked up from germline, CDR1 is KGHSH and CDR2 is LQKENI. Trimming at V came to 0 bases and at J to 3 bases, leaving 5 bases not matched to a gene. CDR3 size: 17 residues. The variable domain in full, completed from reference TRBV18 and TRBJ1-2, reads NAGVMQNPRHLVRRRGQEARLRCSPMKGHSHVYWYRQLPEEGLKFMVYLQKENIIDESGMPKERFSAEFPKEGPSILRIQQVVRGDSAAYFCASSPPGQGAGYYGYTFGSGTRLTVV.

This rearrangement joins TRBV10-3 to TRBJ2-1; 7 bases are a match to TRBD2. Germline V lookup: CDR1 ENHRY, CDR2 SYGVKD. This CDR3 has 12 amino acids. V was clipped by 6 bases and J by 5 bases; unmatched bases: 1. In nucleotides, the CDR3 is TGTGCCATCAGGGCGGGAGACAATGAGCAGTTCTTC. Amino acids: CAIRAGDNEQFF.

This chain uses TRBV27 with TRBJ2-7, with 10 bases that match TRBD1. This CDR3 is 14 amino acids long. Trimming took 2 bases from V and 4 from J; bases not matched to a gene: 2. From germline, CDR1 is MNHEY and CDR2 SMNVEV (reference sequence). CDR3 in amino acids: CASSLGTGEYEQYF. CDR3 nucleotide sequence: TGTGCCAGCAGTTTAGGGACAGGGGAATACGAGCAGTACTTC.

The rearrangement uses TRBV5-6 and TRBJ2-7, with D perhaps matching TRBD1 (6 bases). From germline, CDR1 is SGHDT and CDR2 YYEEEE. The V end was cut by 0 bases, the J end by 4 bases, with 11 bases between. The CDR3 loop spans 14 amino acids. The CDR3: CASSLDRERYEQYF. The DNA for the CDR3 is TGTGCCAGCAGCTTGGACAGGGAGCGGTACGAGCAGTACTTC.

The table lists this clone with a count of one. The CDR3 nucleotides are TGTGCCAGCAGCCAAGATCGAGGGGGCGTAGGCTACACCTTC. As protein: CASSQDRGGVGYTF. The V call is TRBV4-2, the J call TRBJ1-2; 7 positions match TRBD1. The germline gives CDR1 LGHNA, CDR2 YNFKEQ. CDR3 size: 14 residues. The V segment lost 0 bases and the J segment 8 bases; nucleotides outside the gene matches: 6.

This sequence joins TRBV6-5 and TRBJ2-1, with TRBD2 identical over 10 bases. The CDR3 totals 16 residues. Trimming removed 4 bases from V and 3 bases from J; junction bases left unmatched: 6. Per germline, CDR1 MNHEY and CDR2 SVGAGI. The CDR3 nucleotides are TGTGCCAGCAGTTCAAATAGCGGGGGGTACTACAATGAGCAGTTCTTC. The encoded protein is CASSSNSGGYYNEQFF.

The chain uses TRBV10-1 and TRBJ1-6; the D is unclear. The CDR3 consists of 13 residues. Trimming shortened V by 4 bases and J by 7 bases, and 8 bases separated the two germline ends. Germline lookup yields CDR1 WNHNN and CDR2 SYGVQD (reference sequence). CDR3 region: CASSGQVNSPLHF. The CDR3 DNA follows: TGCGCCAGCAGTGGGCAGGTGAATTCACCCCTCCACTTT.

V usage is TRBV5-4 and J usage is TRBJ2-7, with a weak D call TRBD1 (6 bases). Between the trimmed V and J ends, which lost 3 bases and 5 bases, there was a span of 21 bases. Germline assignment: CDR1 SGHNT and CDR2 YYREEE (reference sequence). The CDR3 spans 16 residues. CDR3 amino acids: CASSSQHRAALNEQYF. In DNA, the CDR3 is TGTGCCAGCAGCTCCCAACACAGGGCTGCACTAAACGAGCAGTACTTC.

The rearrangement uses TRBV30 and TRBJ1-5, with D maybe TRBD1 (5 bases). V lost 5 bases and J 7 bases, leaving 24 bases between the germline ends. Germline V gene data show CDR1 as GTSNPN and CDR2 as SVGIG (reference sequence). The CDR3 has 16 residues. The CDR3 coding sequence is TGTGCCTGGCGTGGAGGGCCGGGGGGGGTAGGCCAGCCCCAGCATTTT. Its protein product is CAWRGGPGGVGQPQHF.

This chain joins TRBV27 and TRBJ1-1; tentatively, D is TRBD1 (5 bases). Germline V gene data show CDR1 as MNHEY and CDR2 as SMNVEV (reference sequence). CDR3 length: 16 amino acids. V gave up 10 bases and J gave up 0 bases, with 21 bases separating them. CDR3 loop: CATREEGRLMNTEAFF. DNA for the CDR3: TGTGCCACCCGTGAGGAGGGGAGATTGATGAACACTGAAGCTTTCTTT.

This clone was counted between two and nine times. The rearrangement uses TRBV4-3 and TRBJ1-1; TRBD1 is a possible D gene (6 bases). Germline CDR1 LGHNA, CDR2 YSLEER. V was clipped by 4 bases and J by 0 bases, with 15 bases between them. This CDR3 has 16 residues. The CDR3 DNA reads as TGCGCCAGCAGCCTTCATTTGGGGGCGTTGAACACTGAAGCTTTCTTT. It specifies CASSLHLGALNTEAFF.

This chain links TRBV2 with TRBJ2-5; the D gene is possibly TRBD1 (6 bases). CDR1 is SNHLY and CDR2 is FYNNEI in the germline V gene. The V end lost 8 bases, the J end lost 2 bases, and 18 bases lay between the germline ends. CDR3 length: 15 residues. This CDR3 reads CASDETGSPQETQYF. CDR3 nucleotide sequence: TGTGCCAGCGATGAAACAGGGTCGCCACAAGAGACCCAGTACTTC.

The rearrangement links TRBV4-3 to TRBJ2-3, with 15 bases identical to TRBD2. The CDR3 extends over 16 amino acids. Germline assignment: CDR1 LGHNA and CDR2 YSLEER. J lost 3 bases, V lost 10 bases, and 8 bases had no gene match. The CDR3 is CATAEGLAGGTDTQYF. The CDR3 DNA follows: TGCGCCACTGCAGAGGGACTAGCGGGGGGAACAGATACGCAGTATTTT.

This clone was seen a single time. The gene calls are TRBV6-6 and TRBJ2-7, with 11 bases matching TRBD1. The CDR3 has 12 residues. In germline, CDR1 is MNHNY, CDR2 SVGAGI (reference sequence). The V and J ends lost 11 bases and 7 bases, in that order; junction bases with no gene match: 7. CDR3 sequence reads: CASSGTGGEQYF. The CDR3 nucleotides are TGTGCCTCCTCGGGGACAGGGGGTGAGCAGTACTTC.

This chain joins TRBV20-1 and TRBJ2-5; D uncertain. The CDR3 is made up of 11 amino acids. V dropped 5 bases and J dropped 4 bases, with 8 bases sitting between them. CDR1 DFQATT and CDR2 SNEGSKA come from the germline V gene (reference sequence). CDR3 in DNA: TGCAGTGCTCGAGTCGGAGAGACCCAGTACTTC. Translated: CSARVGETQYF.

The CDR3 region is CASSLAGGRYGYTF. Written as DNA, the CDR3 is TGTGCCAGCAGCTTAGCAGGGGGCAGATATGGCTACACCTTC. This chain links TRBV7-9 with TRBJ1-2; 7 positions agree with TRBD1. The J segment lost 5 bases and the V segment lost 0 bases, leaving 3 bases of the junction unmatched. Germline lookup yields CDR1 SEHNR and CDR2 FQNEAQ (reference sequence). This CDR3 spans 14 amino acids.

This clone was observed a few times. The chain is built from TRBV15 and TRBJ1-6; 7 positions agree with TRBD1. Germline V gene lookup returns CDR1 LNHNV and CDR2 YYDKDF (reference sequence). V gave up 3 bases and J gave up 10 bases; unmatched junction bases: 6. The CDR3 is 14 amino acids. CDR3 sequence reads: CATSSLTGESPLHF. DNA for the CDR3: TGTGCCACCAGCAGTTTAACAGGGGAATCACCCCTCCACTTT.

This clone was observed a few times. V usage is TRBV14 and J usage is TRBJ1-1, with 8 bases matching TRBD1. Looked up from germline, CDR1 is SGHDN and CDR2 is FVKESK. This CDR3 contains 16 residues. V gave up 4 bases and J gave up 0 bases; unmatched junction bases: 7. The CDR3 nucleotides are TGTGCCAGCAGCCGAGGACAGGGTAGTATGAACACTGAAGCTTTCTTT. Translating it yields CASSRGQGSMNTEAFF.

The rearrangement uses TRBV5-1 and TRBJ1-5; D uncertain. The ends were cut back, 1 base at V and 1 base at J, with 9 bases in the middle. The CDR3 length is 15 residues. CDR1 and CDR2 from the germline V gene are SGHRS and YFSETQ. The CDR3 loop is CASSLNSGSNQPQHF. The CDR3 DNA follows: TGCGCCAGCAGCTTGAACAGCGGGAGCAATCAGCCCCAGCATTTT.